The 6 T cell receptor beta chains listed next were all sequenced from one sample in a study of T-cell reconstitution after alpha-beta-depleted transplantation in children (dated by TCRdb to the mid-2010s). This specimen's treatment or condition label, interpreted: allogeneic hematopoietic cell transplantation with graft depleted of TCRalphabeta T cells and CD19 B cells. Library prep was done by PCR. Sequencing was performed on an Illumina HiSeq 2500. Molecular barcoding was employed in the preparation of TCR libraries, with unique molecular identifiers being used to normalize TCRbeta repertoire quantification. The public sequencing data were trimmed at Q25 with fastp and processed into clonotypes with MiXCR by TCRdb, which kept only in-frame beta chains. Merged by CDR3 protein, the rows form single entries marked with the most common genes and DNA. A total of hundreds of thousands of distinct CDR3 sequences appear in this sample, 20% to 30% of them only once. The top ten constitute 4% to 6% of the sample.

This specimen consisted of PBMCs, mostly from graft donor cells, obtained 360 days after TCRalphabeta/CD19-depleted stem cell transplant. Every receptor here comes from a female patient aged 2-15 years who had a stem cell transplant for congenital amegakaryocytic thrombocytopenia, so the T cells may come from the graft donor.

The chain links TRBV29-1 to TRBJ2-1; a possible D gene is TRBD2 (6 bases). The CDR3 sequence is 12 residues long. CDR1 is SQVTM, CDR2 ANQGSEA, per germline. The V end was cut by 4 bases, the J end by 6 bases, with 10 bases between. The CDR3 DNA sequence: TGCAGCGTTGCGGCGGGGACCAATGAGCAGTTCTTC. This translates into CSVAAGTNEQFF.

The chain carries TRBV27 and TRBJ2-2, with D maybe TRBD2 (5 bases). Trimming shortened V by 8 bases and J by 5 bases, and 15 bases separated the two germline ends. Germline CDR1 and CDR2: MNHEY and SMNVEV (reference sequence). This CDR3 has 14 residues. The CDR3 protein is CASRTVLETGELFF. The CDR3 DNA reads TGTGCCAGCCGGACTGTGCTAGAAACCGGGGAGCTGTTTTTT.

This clonotype showed up just a few times. The chain couples TRBV25-1 to TRBJ2-5; TRBD2 might be the D (6 bases). V dropped 7 bases and J dropped 0 bases, with 12 bases sitting between them. CDR1 is MGHDK and CDR2 is SYGVNS in the germline V gene. The CDR3 is made up of 14 amino acids. In nucleotides, the CDR3 is TGTGCCAGCACCACCGCGGGATACCAAGAGACCCAGTACTTC. Translation gives CASTTAGYQETQYF.

The V gene is TRBV10-3, the J gene TRBJ1-2; 7 nucleotides match TRBD1. The ends lost 4 bases at V and 8 bases at J; junction bases unmatched: 7. Germline lookup yields CDR1 ENHRY and CDR2 SYGVKD. The length of the CDR3 is 13 residues. CDR3 sequence: CAISVNQGEGYTF. The CDR3, as DNA: TGTGCCATCAGTGTCAATCAGGGGGAAGGCTACACCTTC.

This chain uses TRBV28 with TRBJ1-5; TRBD1 matches 10 bases. CDR1 is MDHEN and CDR2 is SYDVKM in the germline V gene. Trimming removed 4 bases from V and 5 bases from J; junction bases left unmatched: 8. This CDR3 has 16 residues. CDR3 residues: CASSSYDRGPDQPQHF. As DNA, the CDR3 is TGTGCCAGCAGTTCCTATGACAGGGGGCCAGATCAGCCCCAGCATTTT.

This clonotype occurred a few times. The chain uses TRBV12-3 or TRBV12-4 and TRBJ2-5; 11 nucleotides match TRBD2. With 5 bases clipped from V and 5 bases from J, the junction kept 7 bases outside the gene matches. The CDR3 covers 15 residues. The CDR3 region has the DNA TGTGCCAGCAGTCCCCATAGCGGGGGGGCGGAGACCCAGTACTTC. Translated, it gives CASSPHSGGAETQYF.